This is a list of T cell receptor beta chains from one sample in a study of radiation and T cells in renal cell carcinoma. Clones were read by immunoSEQ multiplex PCR, and TCRdb kept only the in-frame ones, dropping some. This table has roughly 49,000 clones, about 80% appearing once. Specimen: blood, collected from a patient whose treatment included radiotherapy and nephrectomy. These receptors were collected from a woman between 65 and 79 years old with renal cell carcinoma. Each CDR3 is given with its conserved first and last residue. D genes are given only for firm matches. Size tells how often a clone was seen (once, few, many) or the class of an expanded clone, and some rows leave it out.

D gene	V gene	clone size	J gene	CDR3 protein	CDR3 DNA
NA	TRBV28	few	TRBJ1-5	CASSTWAGGADQPQHF	TGTGCCAGCAGTACCTGGGCCGGGGGCGCCGATCAGCCCCAGCATTTT
NA	TRBV2	NA	TRBJ2-1	CASRGVDEQFF	TGTGCCAGCAGGGGGGTTGATGAGCAGTTCTTC
TRBD2	TRBV5-1	NA	TRBJ2-7	CASSLAAGGVYEQYF	TGCGCCAGCAGCTTGGCCGCGGGAGGTGTTTACGAGCAGTACTTC
NA	TRBV25-1	NA	TRBJ2-3	CASRLSGSTDTQYF	TGTGCCAGCAGGCTAAGCGGGAGCACAGATACGCAGTATTTT
NA	TRBV7-9	NA	TRBJ2-7	CASSGLQGYEQYF	TGTGCCAGCAGCGGATTACAGGGCTACGAGCAGTACTTC
TRBD1	TRBV4-2	NA	TRBJ2-1	CASSPQTGEREQFF	TGTGCCAGCAGCCCTCAGACAGGGGAACGTGAGCAGTTCTTC
NA	TRBV7-8	NA	TRBJ2-3	CASSPPDADTQYF	TGTGCCAGCAGCCCCCCAGATGCAGATACGCAGTATTTT
NA	TRBV5-1	NA	TRBJ2-2	CASSSNRGGTGELFF	TGCGCCAGCAGCTCAAACAGGGGAGGCACCGGGGAGCTGTTTTTT
TRBD1	TRBV2	NA	TRBJ2-7	CASLTGQGARYEQYF	TGTGCCAGCCTAACTGGACAGGGGGCAAGGTACGAGCAGTACTTC
NA	TRBV7-6	NA	TRBJ1-5	CASSLDPGGNQPQHF	TGTGCCAGCAGCTTAGACCCGGGAGGCAATCAGCCCCAGCATTTT
TRBD1	TRBV29-1	NA	TRBJ1-1	CSVVGTGGGLDTEAFF	TGCAGCGTTGTGGGGACAGGTGGAGGTTTAGACACTGAAGCTTTCTTT
NA	TRBV7-2	NA	TRBJ1-1	CASSFTMNTEAFF	TGTGCCAGCAGCTTTACTATGAACACTGAAGCTTTCTTT
NA	TRBV10-3	NA	TRBJ2-7	CAISEDYEQYF	TGTGCCATCAGTGAGGACTACGAGCAGTACTTC
TRBD1	TRBV18	NA	TRBJ2-7	CASTNSQTGKRYF	TGTGCCAGCACTAATTCTCAGACAGGGAAACGGTACTTC
NA	TRBV2	NA	TRBJ1-2	CASSEGTVSYGYTF	TGTGCCAGCAGTGAAGGTACGGTCTCCTATGGCTACACCTTC
NA	TRBV5-1	NA	TRBJ2-6	CASSLVASGANVLTF	TGCGCCAGCAGCTTGGTCGCATCTGGGGCCAACGTCCTGACTTTC
NA	TRBV29-1	NA	TRBJ2-7	CSVIPGTWGSYEQYF	TGCAGCGTTATCCCCGGGACATGGGGATCCTACGAGCAGTACTTC
TRBD1	TRBV5-8	NA	TRBJ2-7	CASSLVQGYTYEQYF	TGTGCCAGCAGCTTGGTACAGGGGTATACCTACGAGCAGTACTTC
NA	TRBV6-1	once	TRBJ2-2	CASSGDITGELFF	TGTGCCAGCAGTGGGGACATAACCGGGGAGCTGTTTTTT
TRBD1	TRBV7-8	NA	TRBJ2-5	CASSFIGGTGQETQYF	TGTGCCAGCAGCTTTATCGGTGGGACAGGGCAGGAGACCCAGTACTTC
NA	TRBV10-2	NA	TRBJ2-7	CASSSQGFWEQYF	TGCGCCAGCAGTAGTCAGGGGTTTTGGGAGCAGTACTTC
NA	TRBV10-3	few	TRBJ2-7	CAISESTSLGGEQYF	TGTGCCATCAGTGAGTCGACGAGCTTAGGCGGCGAGCAGTACTTC
NA	TRBV5-1	NA	TRBJ2-5	CATKGGGRGRETQYF	TGCGCCACCAAAGGGGGGGGCCGCGGCAGGGAGACCCAGTACTTC
TRBD1	TRBV5-3	many	TRBJ2-3	CARSWTGEDTQYF	TGTGCCAGAAGCTGGACAGGGGAAGATACGCAGTATTTT
NA	TRBV4-1	NA	TRBJ1-3	CASSQLSGAFGSGNTIYF	TGCGCCAGCAGCCAATTATCAGGGGCCTTTGGCTCTGGAAACACCATATATTTT
TRBD1	TRBV10-3	NA	TRBJ2-3	CAISGGQGRADTQYF	TGTGCCATCAGTGGGGGACAGGGTAGAGCAGATACGCAGTATTTT
NA	TRBV4-1	few	TRBJ2-3	CASSQGSISDTQYF	TGCGCCAGCAGCCAAGGGTCGATATCGGATACGCAGTATTTT
NA	TRBV19	NA	TRBJ2-7	CASSIGWGDYEQYF	TGTGCCAGTAGTATAGGTTGGGGGGACTACGAGCAGTACTTC
TRBD2	TRBV27	NA	TRBJ2-1	CASSLYGGGYNEQFF	TGTGCCAGCAGTTTATACGGCGGGGGGTACAATGAGCAGTTCTTC
TRBD2	TRBV5-1	NA	TRBJ2-3	CASSLAGLGSTDTQYF	TGCGCCAGCAGCTTGGCCGGACTAGGAAGCACAGATACGCAGTATTTT
NA	TRBV6-1	NA	TRBJ1-5	CASSASSNQPQHF	TGTGCCAGCAGTGCCAGTAGCAATCAGCCCCAGCATTTT
TRBD1	TRBV5-4	NA	TRBJ2-6	CASSWGQGAPGANVLTF	TGTGCCAGCAGCTGGGGACAGGGGGCGCCTGGGGCCAACGTCCTGACTTTC
NA	TRBV11-3	NA	TRBJ2-7	CASSFGGVGYEQYF	TGTGCCAGCAGCTTCGGGGGAGTCGGCTACGAGCAGTACTTC
NA	TRBV7-8	once	TRBJ1-5	CASSLGGDQYQPQHF	TGTGCCAGCAGCTTAGGAGGGGATCAATATCAGCCCCAGCATTTT
NA	TRBV7-9	NA	TRBJ2-4	CASSRPDRGAKNIQYF	TGTGCCAGCAGCCGACCAGATCGAGGGGCCAAAAACATTCAGTACTTC
NA	TRBV5-1	NA	TRBJ1-4	CASRMGAGTNEKLFF	TGCGCCAGCAGAATGGGGGCGGGAACTAATGAAAAACTGTTTTTT